Shown below are 21 T cell receptor beta chains from a single sample sequenced in a study of T cell responses to AZD1222 COVID-19 vaccine. TCRdb's copy holds only in-frame clones and misses some; the assay was immunoSEQ multiplex PCR. The sample shows approximately 140,000 clones, roughly nine tenths of them seen only once. The specimen was peripheral blood, collected on day 0 of AZD1222 vaccination. The receptors here all came from an adult in good health.

This chain uses TRBV21-1 with TRBJ2-3; TRBD2, the table's D call, was not compared with the DNA. TRBV21-1 is a pseudogene. This CDR3 region has 17 residues. The CDR3 DNA reads TGTGCCAGCAGCAAATCTTCCGGTCTTACTAGCACAGATACGCAGTATTTT. It encodes CASSKSSGLTSTDTQYF.

The rearrangement uses TRBV4-3 and TRBJ2-1; D ambiguous. Germline V gene sequence: CDR1 LGHNA, CDR2 YSLEER. Trimming shortened V by 2 bases and J by 2 bases, and 7 bases separated the two germline ends. This CDR3 spans 14 amino acids. The CDR3 is CASSQRGTYNEQFF. CDR3 bases: TGCGCCAGCAGCCAACGCGGAACCTACAATGAGCAGTTCTTC.

The chain combines TRBV5-1 with TRBJ2-1; the match to TRBD1 covers 7 bases. The CDR3 consists of 13 residues. Germline loops: CDR1 SGHRS, CDR2 YFSETQ. V lost 3 bases, J lost 7 bases, and 4 bases stayed unmatched. This CDR3 is CASSWGQPNEQFF. Written as DNA, the CDR3 is TGCGCCAGCAGCTGGGGACAGCCTAATGAGCAGTTCTTC.

The rearrangement uses TRBV7-3 and TRBJ2-1; 12 bases agree with TRBD2. Germline V gives CDR1 SGHTA, CDR2 FQGTGA. The CDR3 runs to 17 residues. Trimming cost V 2 bases and J 4 bases; bases outside gene matches: 6. CDR3 sequence (DNA): TGTGCCAGCAGCTTACAGGCTGGACTAGCGGGGTACAATGAGCAGTTCTTC. Protein: CASSLQAGLAGYNEQFF.

This clone came up once. The chain couples TRBV6-2 or TRBV6-3 to TRBJ2-5, with a tentative D call TRBD2 (5 bases). CDR1 is MNHEY and CDR2 is SVGEGT in the germline V gene. V was trimmed by 5 bases and J by 4 bases, leaving 20 bases between them. The CDR3 runs 16 residues. CDR3 nucleotides: TGTGCCAGCAGTACTCGGACTCTAAAGTCGGTAGAGACCCAGTACTTC. Translation gives CASSTRTLKSVETQYF.

To note about this clone: The sample contains more than one DNA sequence encoding this CDR3. This chain uses TRBV5-6 with TRBJ1-1; weak D call: TRBD1 (6 bases). Germline V gives CDR1 SGHDT, CDR2 YYEEEE. V was shortened by 0 bases and J by 4 bases, with 7 bases between the two germline ends. The CDR3 totals 13 residues. The CDR3 loop is CASSLGGGTEAFF. In DNA form, the CDR3 reads TGTGCCAGCAGCTTGGGAGGGGGCACTGAAGCTTTCTTT.

This chain links TRBV27 with TRBJ1-2; 9 bases agree with TRBD1. In germline, CDR1 is MNHEY, CDR2 SMNVEV (reference sequence). Trimming took 3 bases from V and 8 from J; bases not matched to a gene: 7. There are 14 residues in the CDR3. The CDR3 reads CASSFTGGAGGYTF. In DNA form, the CDR3 reads TGTGCCAGCAGTTTTACAGGGGGCGCGGGAGGCTACACCTTC.

Remarks on this clone: One end of the junction does not line up with germline, which may come from a read error. The rearrangement joins TRBV7-8 to TRBJ2-7, with 8 positions matching TRBD1. Germline CDR1 and CDR2: SGHVS and FQNEAQ. The CDR3 runs to 16 residues. The CDR3 loop is CASRLEPGQASYEQYF. In DNA, the CDR3 is TGTGCCAGCAGATTAGAACCGGGACAGGCCTCCTACGAGCAGTACTTC.

The V gene is TRBV30, the J gene TRBJ2-7; D is possibly TRBD1 or TRBD2 (6 bases each). The CDR3 runs to 14 residues. The V end lost 0 bases, the J end lost 0 bases, and 9 bases lay between the germline ends. In germline, CDR1 is GTSNPN, CDR2 SVGIG (reference sequence). CDR3 bases: TGTGCCTGGAGTGTAGGGGGGAGCTCCTACGAGCAGTACTTC. Protein product: CAWSVGGSSYEQYF.

This clone was seen only a few times. V gene TRBV25-1 combines with J gene TRBJ1-5; unclear D gene. Germline V gene sequence: CDR1 MGHDK, CDR2 SYGVNS. Trimming removed 4 bases at V and 6 bases at J, with 10 bases between. The CDR3 extends over 13 amino acids. The CDR3 sequence: CASSAVVGQPQHF. The CDR3, as DNA: TGTGCCAGCAGTGCCGTCGTCGGTCAGCCCCAGCATTTT.

V is TRBV7-8 and J is TRBJ1-5; the match to TRBD1 covers 9 bases. Germline assignment: CDR1 SGHVS and CDR2 FQNEAQ. The CDR3 covers 14 residues. V dropped 3 bases and J dropped 6; count of bases not matched to a gene: 3. CDR3 bases: TGTGCCAGCAGCTTCGGACAGGGGAGTCAGCCCCAGCATTTT. Amino acids: CASSFGQGSQPQHF.

The rearrangement links TRBV28 to TRBJ2-7, with D hard to call. The germline V gene encodes CDR1 MDHEN and CDR2 SYDVKM. V lost 6 bases and J 2 bases, leaving 17 bases between the germline ends. The CDR3 length is 15 residues. This CDR3 reads CASSRNPATTYEQYF. In DNA form, the CDR3 reads TGTGCCAGCAGCCGAAACCCAGCGACAACCTACGAGCAGTACTTC.

This chain uses TRBV6-5 with TRBJ2-7; 7 positions agree with TRBD1. Germline values: CDR1 MNHEY, CDR2 SVGAGI. The CDR3 runs 13 residues. The V gene end was trimmed by 6 bases and the J gene end by 2 bases; junction bases not matched to a gene: 4. The CDR3 region is CASRTGLTYEQYF. DNA of the CDR3: TGTGCCAGCAGGACAGGGCTAACCTACGAGCAGTACTTC.

The chain employs TRBV6-8 and TRBJ1-2, with D possibly matching TRBD1 (6 bases). In germline, CDR1 is MNHGY, CDR2 SAAAGT. Deletions cut 2 bases from V and 4 bases from J, with 11 bases between. The CDR3 extends over 14 amino acids. The CDR3 DNA follows: TGTGCCAGCAGTTACAGGGGGGTTCCCTATGGCTACACCTTC. Encoded protein: CASSYRGVPYGYTF.

The chain links TRBV14 to TRBJ1-2; TRBD1 aligns across 8 bases. Germline-derived CDR1 and CDR2 are SGHDN and FVKESK. The CDR3 extends over 15 amino acids. V lost 3 bases and J lost 4; bases outside the gene matches: 7. The CDR3 coding sequence is TGTGCCAGCAGCCAGACCGGGACAGGCATCTATGGCTACACCTTC. Translation: CASSQTGTGIYGYTF.

The CDR3: CASSLSPRDRGRNEQFF. The DNA for the CDR3 is TGTGCCAGCAGCCTAAGCCCCAGGGACAGGGGACGCAATGAGCAGTTCTTC. The V call is TRBV3-1 (or the pseudogene TRBV3-2), the J call TRBJ2-1, with 10 bases identical to TRBD1. CDR1 LGHDT and CDR2 YNNKEL come from the germline V gene (reference sequence). CDR3 length equals 17 residues. Trimming took 4 bases from V and 6 from J; bases not matched to a gene: 12.

This chain uses TRBV3-1 (or the pseudogene TRBV3-2) with TRBJ1-2; D unclear. The V gene lost 1 base and the J gene lost 4 bases, with 10 bases spanning the gap. The CDR3 length is 14 residues. Germline V gene data show CDR1 as LGHDT and CDR2 as YNNKEL (reference sequence). The CDR3 reads CASSQGAVPYGYTF. CDR3 coding DNA: TGTGCCAGCAGCCAAGGGGCCGTTCCCTATGGCTACACCTTC.

The CDR3 protein is CASRMGAYEQYF. The CDR3 coding sequence is TGTGCCAGCAGAATGGGGGCGTACGAGCAGTACTTC. V gene TRBV27 combines with J gene TRBJ2-7; TRBD1 might be the D (6 bases). Germline loops: CDR1 MNHEY, CDR2 SMNVEV (reference sequence). The CDR3 contains 12 residues. Deletions cut 6 bases from V and 4 bases from J, with 10 bases between.

The rearrangement links TRBV29-1 to TRBJ2-2, with D perhaps matching TRBD1 (5 bases). V lost 7 bases and J 4 bases, leaving 7 bases between the germline ends. This CDR3 spans 11 amino acids. Germline V lookup: CDR1 SQVTM, CDR2 ANQGSEA. CDR3 bases: TGCAGCGGGGGCTTCACCGGGGAGCTGTTTTTT. Protein sequence: CSGGFTGELFF.

The CDR3 loop is CASSPFEEGEGEQYF. CDR3 sequence (DNA): TGTGCCAGCAGCCCCTTCGAGGAGGGGGAGGGCGAGCAGTACTTC. The chain has TRBV11-3 and TRBJ2-7, with D possibly TRBD2 on 7 matching bases. Germline V CDR1 and CDR2: SGHNT, YENEEA. The V gene lost 5 bases and the J gene lost 6 bases, with 20 bases spanning the gap. This CDR3 region has 15 residues.

Concerning this clone: Other DNA sequences in this specimen translate into the identical CDR3. The chain recombines TRBV18 with TRBJ2-5; the D is unclear. Deletions cut 5 bases from V and 0 bases from J, with 1 base between. Germline V gene lookup returns CDR1 KGHSH and CDR2 LQKENI. The CDR3 loop spans 11 amino acids. CDR3 DNA sequence: TGTGCCAGCTCAGACCAAGAGACCCAGTACTTC. It translates to CASSDQETQYF.